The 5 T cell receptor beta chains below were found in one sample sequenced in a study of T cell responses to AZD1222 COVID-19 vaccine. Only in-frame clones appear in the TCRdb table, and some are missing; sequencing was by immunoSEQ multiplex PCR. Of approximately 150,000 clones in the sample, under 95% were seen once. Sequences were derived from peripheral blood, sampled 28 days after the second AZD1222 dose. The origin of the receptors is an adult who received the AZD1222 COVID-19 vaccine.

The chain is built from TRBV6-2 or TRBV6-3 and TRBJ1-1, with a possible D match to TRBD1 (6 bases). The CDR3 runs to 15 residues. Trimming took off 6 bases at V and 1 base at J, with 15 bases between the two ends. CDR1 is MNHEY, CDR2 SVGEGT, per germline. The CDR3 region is CASSQGGTTNTEAFF. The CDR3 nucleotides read TGTGCCAGCAGCCAGGGTGGGACAACGAACACTGAAGCTTTCTTT.

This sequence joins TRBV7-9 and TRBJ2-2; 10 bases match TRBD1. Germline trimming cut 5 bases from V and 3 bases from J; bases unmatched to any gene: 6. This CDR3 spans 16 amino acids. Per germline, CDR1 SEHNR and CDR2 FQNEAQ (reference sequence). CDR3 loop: CASSQDRGPDTGELFF. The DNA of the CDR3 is TGTGCCAGCAGCCAAGACAGGGGGCCGGACACCGGGGAGCTGTTTTTT. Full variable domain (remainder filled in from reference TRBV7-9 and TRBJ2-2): DTGVSQNPRHKITKRGQNVTFRCDPISEHNRLYWYRQTLGQGPEFLTYFQNEAQLEKSRLLSDRFSAERPKGSFSTLEIQRTEQGDSAMYLCASSQDRGPDTGELFFGEGSRLTVL.

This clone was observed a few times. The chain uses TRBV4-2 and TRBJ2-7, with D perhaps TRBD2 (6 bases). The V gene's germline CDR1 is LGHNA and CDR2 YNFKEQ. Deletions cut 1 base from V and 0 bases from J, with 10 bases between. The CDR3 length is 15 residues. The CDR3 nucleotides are TGTGCCAGCAGCCAAGTTTGGACTAACTCCTACGAGCAGTACTTC. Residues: CASSQVWTNSYEQYF.

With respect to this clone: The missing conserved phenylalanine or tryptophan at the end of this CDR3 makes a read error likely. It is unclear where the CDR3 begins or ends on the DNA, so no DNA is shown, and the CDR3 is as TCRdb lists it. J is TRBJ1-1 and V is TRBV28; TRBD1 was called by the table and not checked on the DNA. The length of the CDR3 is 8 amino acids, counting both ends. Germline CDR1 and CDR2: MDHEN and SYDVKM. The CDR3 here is CASSRSQV.

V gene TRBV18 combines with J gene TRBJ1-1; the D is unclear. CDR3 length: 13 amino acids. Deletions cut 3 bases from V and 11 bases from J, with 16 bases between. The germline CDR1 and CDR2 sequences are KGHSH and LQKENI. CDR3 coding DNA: TGTGCCAGCTCACCTCTCGACTCCTCTGGGGCTTTCTTT. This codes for CASSPLDSSGAFF.